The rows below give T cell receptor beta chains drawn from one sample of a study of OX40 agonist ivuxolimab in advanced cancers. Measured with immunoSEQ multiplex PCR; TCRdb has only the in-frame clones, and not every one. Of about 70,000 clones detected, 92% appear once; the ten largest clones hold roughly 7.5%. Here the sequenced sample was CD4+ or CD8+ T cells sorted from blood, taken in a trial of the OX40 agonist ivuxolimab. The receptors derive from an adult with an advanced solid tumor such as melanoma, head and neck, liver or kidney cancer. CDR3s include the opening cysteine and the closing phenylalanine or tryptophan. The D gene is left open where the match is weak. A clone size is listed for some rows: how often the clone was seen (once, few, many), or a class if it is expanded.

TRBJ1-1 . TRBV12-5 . TGTGCTAGTGGGGGGAGGGGCGAGAGCACTGAAGCTTTCTTT CASGGRGESTEAFF
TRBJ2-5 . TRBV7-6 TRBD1 TGTGCCAGCAGTTCCGACAGGGGAGAGACCCAGTACTTC CASSSDRGETQYF
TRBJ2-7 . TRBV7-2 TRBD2 TGTGCCAGCATCACCTGGGGGACTAGCGGGGCCGGGGGCTACGAGCAGTACTTC CASITWGTSGAGGYEQYF
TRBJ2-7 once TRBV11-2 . TGTGCCAGCAGCCCTGGACTTCCCGACGAGCAGTACTTC CASSPGLPDEQYF
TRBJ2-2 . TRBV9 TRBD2 TGTGCCAGCAGCGGCGGGGGGACCGGGGAGCTGTTTTTT CASSGGGTGELFF
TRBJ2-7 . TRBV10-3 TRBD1 TGTGCCATCAGCGCTAACCCTGGACAGGGAATGGGGATCTCCTACGAGCAGTACTTC CAISANPGQGMGISYEQYF
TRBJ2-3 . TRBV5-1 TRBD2 TGCGCCAGCAGCTTGGCCCTAGCGGGGGGGCTTCCAGATACGCAGTATTTT CASSLALAGGLPDTQYF
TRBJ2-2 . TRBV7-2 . TGTGCCAGCTATTCGGCCACCGGGGAGCTGTTTTTT CASYSATGELFF
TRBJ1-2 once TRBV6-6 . TGTGCCAGCAGTTACTCCGACAGCTACTATGGCTACACCTTC CASSYSDSYYGYTF
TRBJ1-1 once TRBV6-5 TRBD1 TGTGCCAGCAGTTACGGGACAGCTCTGAACACTGAAGCTTTCTTT CASSYGTALNTEAFF
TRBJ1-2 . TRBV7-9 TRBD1 TGTGCCAGCAGCTTATCCAGGACAGGGGGCGATGGCTACACCTTC CASSLSRTGGDGYTF
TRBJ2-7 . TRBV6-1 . TGTGCCAGCAGTGAAGCGTCCGGGTTCTACGAGCAGTACTTC CASSEASGFYEQYF
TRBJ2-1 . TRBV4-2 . TGTGCCAGCAGCCAAGTAGCAGGGTCTAATGAGCAGTTCTTC CASSQVAGSNEQFF
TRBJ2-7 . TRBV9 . TGTGCCAGCAGCTCCCTGGAGTCACCTCGTAAGTACGAGCAGTACTTC CASSSLESPRKYEQYF
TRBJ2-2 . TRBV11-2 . TGTGCCAGCAGCCCAGGCGGGGCCCACACCGGGGAGCTGTTTTTT CASSPGGAHTGELFF
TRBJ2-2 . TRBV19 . TGTGCCAGTAGTATCCCTAGCGGGGAGCTGTTTTTT CASSIPSGELFF
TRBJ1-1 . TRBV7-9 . TGTGCCAGTTTTCCGGGGACTGAAGCTTTCTTT CASFPGTEAFF